The 29 T cell receptor beta chains listed next were all sequenced from one sample in a study of blood T cell repertoires in COVID-19. Measured with immunoSEQ multiplex PCR; TCRdb has only the in-frame clones, and not every one. The profile shows 250,000 to 350,000 clones, about 88% of them singletons. The sequencing input was peripheral blood. The receptor source for this set is a human donor with COVID-19, enrolled during active disease. The donor label of this sample is uncertain.

The chain recombines TRBV7-8 with TRBJ1-2, with D possibly being TRBD1 (6 bases). Germline V gene data show CDR1 as SGHVS and CDR2 as FQNEAQ. This CDR3 is built from 14 residues. The V end was cut by 3 bases, the J end by 6 bases, with 14 bases between. CDR3 loop: CASSFFGGANGYTF. CDR3 bases: TGTGCCAGCAGCTTTTTTGGGGGGGCGAATGGCTACACCTTC.

The chain links TRBV27 to TRBJ2-7; 8 bases align to TRBD1. From germline, CDR1 is MNHEY and CDR2 SMNVEV (reference sequence). The CDR3 has 13 residues. J lost 7 bases, V lost 9 bases, and 11 bases had no gene match. The CDR3 reads CARLSGQDYEQYF. The CDR3 bases are TGTGCCAGGTTATCGGGACAGGACTATGAGCAGTACTTC.

This clone was seen a handful of times. This chain connects TRBV25-1 to TRBJ1-6; 7 bases are a match to TRBD1. Germline loops: CDR1 MGHDK, CDR2 SYGVNS. V lost 9 bases to trimming and J lost 7 bases; unmatched junction nucleotides: 12. This CDR3 is built from 15 residues. The chain's CDR3 is CASNTGAPLNSPLHF. Written as DNA, the CDR3 is TGTGCCAGTAACACAGGGGCACCCCTGAATTCACCCCTCCACTTT.

This clone was counted only a few times. V usage is TRBV28 and J usage is TRBJ2-6, with D maybe TRBD1 (6 bases). V was cut by 5 bases and J by 2 bases, with 13 bases left in between. Germline CDR1 is MDHEN and CDR2 is SYDVKM. This CDR3 contains 16 residues. The CDR3 is CASSPLGTTGANVLTF. The CDR3 coding sequence is TGTGCCAGCAGTCCCTTAGGGACAACTGGGGCCAACGTCCTGACTTTC.

The chain employs TRBV20-1 and TRBJ1-5, with D tentatively TRBD1 (5 bases). CDR3 length equals 15 residues. Trimming took 3 bases from V and 7 from J, leaving 19 bases between them. Per the germline V gene, CDR1 is DFQATT and CDR2 is SNEGSKA (reference sequence). CDR3 sequence reads: CSASHSRRGGQPQHF. Here the CDR3 DNA reads TGCAGTGCTAGTCATAGTCGGAGGGGTGGGCAGCCCCAGCATTTT.

The J gene is TRBJ2-4, the V gene TRBV19; D is unresolved. Per germline, CDR1 LNHDA and CDR2 SQIVND (reference sequence). The CDR3 runs to 15 residues. Trimming took off 3 bases at V and 2 bases at J, with 11 bases between the two ends. The CDR3 DNA sequence: TGTGCCAGTAGTATTTCCCGCACTACCAAAAACATTCAGTACTTC. This encodes CASSISRTTKNIQYF.

J is TRBJ1-5 and V is TRBV19; possibly TRBD1 for D (6 bases). V gave up 5 bases and J gave up 3 bases, with 17 bases separating them. The CDR3 has 16 residues. CDR1 and CDR2 (germline): LNHDA, SQIVND (reference sequence). CDR3: CASSSGQTGYNQPQHF. The CDR3 nucleotides read TGTGCCAGTAGTTCTGGCCAGACAGGCTACAATCAGCCCCAGCATTTT.

J is TRBJ1-4 and V is TRBV6-6; a possible D gene is TRBD1 (5 bases). The CDR3 sequence is 15 residues long. CDR1 is MNHNY, CDR2 SVGAGI, per germline (reference sequence). Trimming shortened V by 5 bases and J by 5 bases, and 15 bases separated the two germline ends. CDR3 sequence: CASSPPGGSNEKLFF. DNA for the CDR3: TGTGCCAGCAGTCCCCCCGGGGGGTCCAATGAAAAACTGTTTTTT.

The chain joins TRBV6-5 to TRBJ2-7, with 10 bases that match TRBD1. Germline values: CDR1 MNHEY, CDR2 SVGAGI. There are 14 residues in the CDR3. V lost 6 bases to trimming and J lost 6 bases; unmatched junction nucleotides: 8. The CDR3 spells CASSLGQGKTEQYF. Written as DNA, the CDR3 is TGTGCCAGCAGCCTGGGACAGGGGAAGACCGAGCAGTACTTC.

This sequence joins TRBV19 and TRBJ1-3; unclear D gene. Germline-derived CDR1 and CDR2 are LNHDA and SQIVND (reference sequence). The CDR3 contains 15 residues. Deletions cut 4 bases from V and 0 bases from J, with 10 bases between. CDR3 in DNA: TGTGCCAGTAGTACCCAGGTCACCTCTGGAAACACCATATATTTT. This gives the protein CASSTQVTSGNTIYF.

V and J are TRBV19 and TRBJ2-4; 8 nucleotides line up with TRBD2. CDR1 is LNHDA, CDR2 SQIVND, per germline (reference sequence). The CDR3 consists of 16 residues. Trimming took 2 bases from V and 0 from J; bases not matched to a gene: 3. The DNA for the CDR3 is TGTGCCAGTAGTATACTCGGGGGGGTAGCCAAAAACATTCAGTACTTC. Translation gives CASSILGGVAKNIQYF.

The rearrangement joins TRBV7-2 to TRBJ1-2; 7 nucleotides align to TRBD1. CDR3 length: 15 residues. Germline V gene sequence: CDR1 SGHTA, CDR2 FQGNSA. The V segment lost 5 bases and the J segment 6 bases; nucleotides outside the gene matches: 12. Here the CDR3 DNA reads TGTGCCAGCAGCCCGGCGGGCAGGGGGATCGATGGCTACACCTTC. This gives the protein CASSPAGRGIDGYTF.

This clone was seen a single time. The rearrangement uses TRBV11-2 and TRBJ1-2; TRBD1 matches at 8 bases. This CDR3 has 15 residues. After removal of 5 bases from V and 6 bases from J, the junction contained 11 bases not matched to a gene. Germline V gene lookup returns CDR1 SGHAT and CDR2 FQNNGV. CDR3 region: CASSEIRGRGNGYTF. Here the CDR3 DNA reads TGTGCCAGCAGCGAAATCAGGGGGCGCGGTAATGGCTACACCTTC. The whole variable domain, remainder taken from reference TRBV11-2 and TRBJ1-2, is EAGVAQSPRYKIIEKRQSVAFWCNPISGHATLYWYQQILGQGPKLLIQFQNNGVVDDSQLPKDRFSAERLKGVDSTLKIQPAKLEDSAVYLCASSEIRGRGNGYTFGSGTRLTVV.

The rearrangement links TRBV19 to TRBJ2-1, with TRBD1 matching 10 bases. V lost 4 bases, J lost 7 bases, and 10 bases stayed unmatched. Germline V lookup: CDR1 LNHDA, CDR2 SQIVND (reference sequence). The CDR3 consists of 16 residues. The chain's CDR3 is CASSNYPGTGDNEQFF. The CDR3 region has the DNA TGTGCCAGTAGTAACTACCCCGGGACAGGGGATAATGAGCAGTTCTTC.

The chain is built from TRBV5-1 and TRBJ2-3; the match to TRBD2 covers 10 bases. J was trimmed by 3 bases and V by 0 bases; bases with no gene match: 7. CDR1 SGHRS and CDR2 YFSETQ come from the germline V gene. The CDR3 covers 17 residues. CDR3 sequence: CASSLEEGLAWTDTQYF. The CDR3 DNA sequence: TGCGCCAGCAGCTTGGAGGAGGGACTAGCGTGGACAGATACGCAGTATTTT.

The chain uses TRBV6-5 and TRBJ2-1; D may be TRBD1 (5 bases). From germline, CDR1 is MNHEY and CDR2 SVGAGI. The CDR3 totals 14 residues. V was cut by 5 bases and J by 9 bases, with 17 bases left in between. CDR3 nucleotide sequence: TGTGCCAGCAGTCAAACCAGGGTAGACCGTGAGCAGTTCTTC. It codes for CASSQTRVDREQFF.

V usage is TRBV18 and J usage is TRBJ2-1, with a tentative D call TRBD2 (6 bases). The CDR3 is 14 amino acids. The germline V gene has CDR1 KGHSH and CDR2 LQKENI. V was trimmed by 2 bases and J by 6 bases, leaving 11 bases between them. The CDR3 reads CASSPIHGGNEQFF. DNA of the CDR3: TGTGCCAGCTCACCAATTCACGGGGGCAATGAGCAGTTCTTC. The full variable domain, in which reference TRBV18 and TRBJ2-1 provide the parts outside the CDR3, is NAGVMQNPRHLVRRRGQEARLRCSPMKGHSHVYWYRQLPEEGLKFMVYLQKENIIDESGMPKERFSAEFPKEGPSILRIQQVVRGDSAAYFCASSPIHGGNEQFFGPGTRLTVL.

The V call is TRBV12-3 or TRBV12-4, the J call TRBJ1-5, with D possibly being TRBD1 (6 bases). This CDR3 is built from 12 residues. V lost 0 bases, J lost 16 bases, and 13 bases lay in between. CDR3 residues: CASSLAGTSEHF. The CDR3 nucleotides read TGTGCCAGCAGTTTAGCGGGGACAAGCGAACATTTT.

This CDR3 reads CASSPSRQNTEAFF. For the CDR3, the DNA is TGTGCCAGCTCACCTTCCAGACAAAACACTGAAGCTTTCTTT. The chain employs TRBV18 and TRBJ1-1, with D hard to call. Germline assignment: CDR1 KGHSH and CDR2 LQKENI. The CDR3 consists of 14 residues. V was trimmed by 3 bases and J by 2 bases, leaving 10 bases between them.

V is TRBV2 and J is TRBJ1-4; TRBD1 is a possible D gene (5 bases). CDR3 length: 14 residues. Trimming cost V 7 bases and J 3 bases, with 12 bases left between them. Germline V gene lookup returns CDR1 SNHLY and CDR2 FYNNEI. CDR3 in amino acids: CASTYTGANEKLFF. CDR3 sequence (DNA): TGTGCCAGCACCTACACGGGGGCTAATGAAAAACTGTTTTTT.

This chain links TRBV29-1 with TRBJ2-7, with 14 nucleotides matching TRBD2. Unmatched junction bases numbered 9, after V lost 4 bases and J lost 7 bases. The CDR3 consists of 15 residues. From germline, CDR1 is SQVTM and CDR2 ANQGSEA. CDR3 nucleotide sequence: TGCAGCGTTGGCCTGACTAGCGGGAGGGCCGGGGAGCAGTACTTC. Amino acid sequence: CSVGLTSGRAGEQYF.

The genes are TRBV30 and TRBJ1-2; D is perhaps TRBD1 (5 bases). V dropped 3 bases and J dropped 2 bases, with 7 bases sitting between them. The CDR3 has 12 residues. Germline V CDR1 and CDR2: GTSNPN, SVGIG (reference sequence). The DNA for the CDR3 is TGTGCCTGGAGCTCAGGGAACTATGGCTACACCTTC. It yields the protein CAWSSGNYGYTF.

The chain recombines TRBV30 with TRBJ2-2; 9 nucleotides line up with TRBD1. The CDR3 is 15 residues long. The germline V gene has CDR1 GTSNPN and CDR2 SVGIG (reference sequence). Germline trimming cut 0 bases from V and 5 bases from J; bases unmatched to any gene: 4. As DNA, the CDR3 is TGTGCCTGGAGTGTACGGGACAGGGAAACCGGGGAGCTGTTTTTT. Its translation is CAWSVRDRETGELFF.

A few counts support this clone. J is TRBJ1-5 and V is TRBV5-6; weak D call: TRBD1 (5 bases). The V and J ends lost 8 bases and 9 bases respectively, with 21 bases between them. There are 14 residues in the CDR3. The germline V gene encodes CDR1 SGHDT and CDR2 YYEEEE. In DNA form, the CDR3 reads TGTGCCAGTTCAATTAGCACAGGAGGGAGGCCCCAGCATTTT. Translated: CASSISTGGRPQHF.

The V gene is TRBV19, the J gene TRBJ1-3; possibly TRBD1 for D (6 bases). V was shortened by 7 bases and J by 4 bases, with 23 bases between the two germline ends. The CDR3 is 17 amino acids. Germline V lookup: CDR1 LNHDA, CDR2 SQIVND (reference sequence). The CDR3 loop reads CASNTPGWGPKGNTIYF. The CDR3 DNA follows: TGTGCCAGTAACACCCCAGGTTGGGGGCCTAAAGGAAACACCATATATTTT. The full variable domain, with the rest looked up from reference TRBV19 and TRBJ1-3, is DGGITQSPKYLFRKEGQNVTLSCEQNLNHDAMYWYRQDPGQGLRLIYYSQIVNDFQKGDIAEGYSVSREKKESFPLTVTSAQKNPTAFYLCASNTPGWGPKGNTIYFGEGSWLTVV.

This clone was recorded a few times. The chain recombines TRBV30 with TRBJ2-1; D is ambiguous. The CDR3 is made up of 13 amino acids. Trimming shortened V by 4 bases and J by 0 bases, and 7 bases separated the two germline ends. In germline, CDR1 is GTSNPN, CDR2 SVGIG (reference sequence). The CDR3 coding sequence is TGTGCCTGGACTAGATCCTCCTACAATGAGCAGTTCTTC. It codes for CAWTRSSYNEQFF.

The chain combines TRBV11-3 with TRBJ2-7, with a tentative D call TRBD2 (5 bases). The V gene's germline CDR1 is SGHNT and CDR2 YENEEA. Trimming removed 2 bases at V and 6 bases at J, with 17 bases between. The CDR3 loop spans 15 amino acids. The CDR3 nucleotides read TGTGCCAGCAGCTTAAGGCCCTCGGGGTTCGGCGAGCAGTACTTC. As protein: CASSLRPSGFGEQYF.

The chain's CDR3 is CASSQDSRNTEAFF. For the CDR3, the DNA is TGTGCCAGCAGCCAAGATAGCCGGAACACTGAAGCTTTCTTT. This chain uses TRBV3-1 (or the pseudogene TRBV3-2) with TRBJ1-1; D gene ambiguous. CDR1 is LGHDT, CDR2 YNNKEL, per germline (reference sequence). Trimming cost V 0 bases and J 1 base, with 6 bases left between them. This CDR3 is 14 amino acids long.

This clone was counted a single time. The rearrangement links TRBV12-3 or TRBV12-4 to TRBJ1-1, with D unclear. The CDR3 runs to 13 residues. The V end lost 8 bases, the J end lost 1 base, and 11 bases lay between the germline ends. DNA of the CDR3: TGTGCCAGCCAGGAACAACCGAACACTGAAGCTTTCTTT. It yields the protein CASQEQPNTEAFF.